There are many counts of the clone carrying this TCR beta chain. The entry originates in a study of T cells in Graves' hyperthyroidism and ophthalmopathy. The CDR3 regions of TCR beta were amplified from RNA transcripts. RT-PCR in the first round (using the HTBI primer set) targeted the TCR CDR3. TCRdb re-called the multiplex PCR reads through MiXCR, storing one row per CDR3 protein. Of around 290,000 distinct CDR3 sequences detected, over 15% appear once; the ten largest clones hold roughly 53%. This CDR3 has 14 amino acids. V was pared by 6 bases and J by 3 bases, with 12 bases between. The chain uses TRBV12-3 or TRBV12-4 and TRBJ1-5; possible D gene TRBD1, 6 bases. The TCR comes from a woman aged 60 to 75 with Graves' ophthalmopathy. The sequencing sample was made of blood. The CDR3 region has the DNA TGTGCCAGCAGGAAAACAGGGTTCAATCAGCCCCAGCATTTT. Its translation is CASRKTGFNQPQHF.